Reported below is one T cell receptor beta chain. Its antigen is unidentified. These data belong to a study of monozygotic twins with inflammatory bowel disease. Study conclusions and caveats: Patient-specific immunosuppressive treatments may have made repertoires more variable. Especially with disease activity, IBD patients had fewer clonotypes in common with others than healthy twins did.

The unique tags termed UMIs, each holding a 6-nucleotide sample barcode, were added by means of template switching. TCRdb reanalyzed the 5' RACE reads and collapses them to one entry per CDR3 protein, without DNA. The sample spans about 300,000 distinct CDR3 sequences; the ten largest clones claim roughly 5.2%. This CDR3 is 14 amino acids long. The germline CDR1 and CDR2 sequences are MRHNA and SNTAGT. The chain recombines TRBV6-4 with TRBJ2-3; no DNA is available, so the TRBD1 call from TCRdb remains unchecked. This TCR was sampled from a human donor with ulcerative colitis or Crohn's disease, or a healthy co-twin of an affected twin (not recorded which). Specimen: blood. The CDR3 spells CASSLTGGGDTQYF.